The sample holds a few counts of the clone carrying this TCR beta chain. The time point denotes: newly diagnosed GD, antithyroid drugs for less than 3 months. From RNA extracted from PBMCs, the TCR library was made. Through Arm-PCR of CDR3 regions and iRepertoire HTBI primers, TCR beta libraries were built. MiXCR was run by TCRdb on the multiplex PCR reads, yielding one entry per CDR3 protein. The table records roughly 500,000 distinct CDR3 sequences, less than 15% of them present only once. The sample originates from a study of regulatory T cells in long-lasting Graves disease. This CDR3 contains 10 residues. CDR1 and CDR2 (germline): SGHTA, FQGTGA. The ends were cut back, 1 base at V and 8 bases at J, with 2 bases in the middle. The same specimen was also included in a second study, on T cells in Graves' hyperthyroidism and ophthalmopathy. That investigation notes: Researchers ran a first-round RT-PCR on the TCR CDR3 using the HTBI primer set. Within blood appeared most thyroid clonotypes that had expanded above 0.001.

This rearrangement joins TRBV7-3 to TRBJ2-5, with D uncertain. The clonotype originates from a woman in her 50s with Graves disease. Sequencing used peripheral blood mononuclear cells (PBMCs), obtained at new diagnosis, from a patient treated with antithyroid drugs. The chain's CDR3 is CASSLITQYF. The DNA for the CDR3 is TGTGCCAGCAGCTTAATAACCCAGTACTTC.